This is a list of T cell receptor beta chains from one sample in a study of ipilimumab plus nivolumab after autologous stem cell transplantation. Profiled with immunoSEQ multiplex PCR; TCRdb holds only in-frame clones, not every one. Among roughly 45,000 clones listed, around nine tenths were seen once. The sample here was PBMCs, taken in a trial of ipilimumab plus nivolumab as post-transplant consolidation. All receptors come from a male donor with multiple myeloma. Each CDR3 is given with its conserved first and last residue. A D gene is named only where the DNA matches it firmly. Clone sizes are given selectively: once, few, many, or a class where the clone is expanded.

TRBD2	-	TRBV29-1	TRBJ2-7	CSVGGTTYEQYF	TGCAGCGTTGGAGGGACTACCTACGAGCAGTACTTC
-	-	TRBV30	TRBJ2-5	CAWSSGSETQYF	TGTGCCTGGAGTTCCGGGTCGGAGACCCAGTACTTC
-	-	TRBV7-2	TRBJ1-1	CASSPAYEAFF	TGTGCCAGCAGCCCCGCTTATGAAGCTTTCTTT
TRBD1	-	TRBV7-3	TRBJ2-1	CASSARDRGIPTDEQFF	TGTGCCAGCAGCGCCCGGGACAGGGGAATCCCAACCGATGAGCAGTTCTTC
-	-	TRBV29-1	TRBJ1-2	CSARGLGYGYTF	TGCAGCGCTCGGGGTTTAGGCTATGGCTACACCTTC
-	-	TRBV6-5	TRBJ2-7	CASSSRRSFQYF	TGTGCCAGCAGTTCCCGTCGGTCGTTCCAGTACTTC
TRBD1	-	TRBV6-4	TRBJ1-2	CASSGDRGNYGYTF	TGTGCCAGCAGTGGGGACAGGGGTAACTATGGCTACACCTTC
TRBD2	-	TRBV29-1	TRBJ2-3	CSVEATSGSYMDTQYF	TGCAGCGTTGAAGCGACTAGCGGGAGTTATATGGATACGCAGTATTTT
TRBD1	-	TRBV11-2	TRBJ2-3	CASSFVQGAKDTQYF	TGTGCCAGCAGCTTCGTCCAGGGGGCCAAAGATACGCAGTATTTT
TRBD2	-	TRBV5-4	TRBJ2-5	CASSKTSGETQYF	TGTGCCAGCAGCAAGACTAGCGGGGAGACCCAGTACTTC
-	once	TRBV5-1	TRBJ1-1	CASSLGGASFVAFF	TGCGCCAGCAGCTTGGGGGGAGCCTCCTTTGTAGCTTTCTTT
-	-	TRBV2	TRBJ2-5	CASSDRYQETQYF	TGTGCCAGCAGTGACAGATACCAAGAGACCCAGTACTTC
-	-	TRBV28	TRBJ2-1	CASSLIRGGEFF	TGTGCCAGCAGTTTGATCAGGGGTGGAGAGTTCTTC
TRBD1	few	TRBV7-3	TRBJ2-7	CASSGTGISEQYF	TGTGCCAGTTCCGGGACAGGGATCTCCGAGCAGTACTTC
TRBD1	-	TRBV27	TRBJ2-7	CASSHHPGWTGEYEQYF	TGTGCCAGCAGTCACCACCCCGGGTGGACAGGGGAATACGAGCAGTACTTC
TRBD2	-	TRBV7-9	TRBJ2-1	CASSLRGGPLNEQFF	TGTGCCAGCAGTCTCCGGGGGGGGCCTCTCAATGAGCAGTTCTTC
-	-	TRBV5-1	TRBJ2-3	CASSFSRVGTDTQYF	TGCGCCAGCAGCTTTTCCAGGGTCGGCACAGATACGCAGTATTTT
TRBD2	-	TRBV10-3	TRBJ2-7	CAISGEAGGPYEQYF	TGTGCCATCAGTGGAGAAGCGGGAGGGCCGTACGAGCAGTACTTC
TRBD1	-	TRBV5-1	TRBJ2-5	CASSLGTGQETQYF	TGCGCCAGCAGCTTGGGGACAGGCCAAGAGACCCAGTACTTC
-	-	TRBV19	TRBJ1-2	CASRDGGQHYGYTF	TGTGCCAGTAGAGATGGTGGACAGCACTATGGCTACACCTTC
TRBD1	-	TRBV7-2	TRBJ1-1	CASSLEGTGNTEAFF	TGTGCCAGCAGCTTAGAGGGGACAGGGAACACTGAAGCTTTCTTT
TRBD1	-	TRBV19	TRBJ1-2	CASSFTGTGADGYTF	TGTGCCAGTAGCTTTACCGGGACAGGGGCGGATGGCTACACCTTC
TRBD2	-	TRBV30	TRBJ2-3	CAWRGLVVGPDTQYF	TGTGCCTGGAGGGGACTAGTTGTAGGCCCAGATACGCAGTATTTT
TRBD2	-	TRBV19	TRBJ2-3	CASSMSRGNTDTQYF	TGTGCCAGTAGTATGTCGCGGGGGAACACAGATACGCAGTATTTT
-	-	TRBV5-1	TRBJ2-3	CASSLDSTDTQYF	TGCGCCAGCAGCTTGGACAGCACAGATACGCAGTATTTT
TRBD1	-	TRBV5-6	TRBJ1-5	CASSLETGQPQHF	TGTGCCAGCAGCTTGGAGACAGGGCAGCCCCAGCATTTT
-	-	TRBV28	TRBJ1-4	CASSWRATNEKLFF	TGTGCCAGCAGTTGGAGAGCAACTAATGAAAAACTGTTTTTT
-	-	TRBV10-3	TRBJ2-2	CAIRGGMLANTGELFF	TGTGCCATCAGGGGCGGTATGTTGGCGAACACCGGGGAGCTGTTTTTT
-	once	TRBV6-5	TRBJ2-5	CASSPRTAQETQYF	TGTGCCAGCAGCCCCAGGACAGCCCAAGAGACCCAGTACTTC
-	-	TRBV5-1	TRBJ2-4	CASSLGLSALAKNIQYF	TGCGCCAGCAGCTTGGGGTTAAGTGCTCTAGCCAAAAACATTCAGTACTTC
-	-	TRBV5-1	TRBJ1-5	CASSLATGAGVKHF	TGCGCCAGCAGCTTGGCTACCGGGGCTGGGGTCAAGCATTTT
-	-	TRBV5-4	TRBJ1-2	CASSLQNLAGGGYTF	TGTGCCAGCAGCCTTCAGAATCTAGCAGGCGGTGGCTACACCTTC
TRBD1	few	TRBV19	TRBJ1-2	CASSIETGGLYGYTF	TGTGCCAGTAGTATCGAAACAGGGGGACTCTATGGCTACACCTTC
TRBD2	-	TRBV12-5	TRBJ2-1	CASGLVASGWNEQFF	TGTGCTAGTGGTTTGGTCGCTAGCGGGTGGAATGAGCAGTTCTTC
TRBD1	-	TRBV10-3	TRBJ2-1	CAISETGGSYNEQFF	TGTGCCATCAGTGAGACAGGGGGCTCCTACAATGAGCAGTTCTTC
-	-	TRBV5-1	TRBJ2-3	CASSLDDQGVDTQYF	TGCGCCAGCAGCTTGGATGATCAGGGCGTAGATACGCAGTATTTT
TRBD1	few	TRBV14	TRBJ2-3	CASSHWTGKGTDTQYF	TGTGCCAGCAGCCATTGGACAGGGAAGGGCACAGATACGCAGTATTTT
TRBD1	-	TRBV6-5	TRBJ2-7	CASSYSTGGEGYEQYF	TGTGCCAGCAGTTACTCCACAGGGGGCGAAGGCTACGAGCAGTACTTC
-	-	TRBV4-3	TRBJ1-1	CASSQEGGLAFF	TGCGCCAGCAGCCAAGAGGGGGGGTTGGCTTTCTTT
-	few	TRBV12-2	TRBJ1-5	CASRLRENSNQPQHF	TGTGCAAGTCGCCTGCGAGAAAATAGCAATCAGCCCCAGCATTTT